The sequence of this TCR beta chain was determined in a study of T cells in Graves' hyperthyroidism and ophthalmopathy. Overall study: Peripheral blood draws took place at initial diagnosis, ahead of any treatment.

TCR beta CDR3 region amplification was performed from RNA transcripts. The study used the HTBI primer set for a first-round RT-PCR of the TCR CDR3. Each CDR3 protein is one row after TCRdb ran MiXCR on the multiplex PCR reads. The data contain about 500,000 distinct CDR3 sequences, about 15% of them singletons. Diagnosis relied on clinical symptoms, serum thyroxine and TRAb, thyroid ultrasound and orbital computed tomography. Study results and caveats: Blood samples included most of the expanded thyroid clonotypes exceeding 0.001.

This clonotype was observed a handful of times. Its antigen is undetermined. Source material: blood. The TCR sequence derives from a woman aged 18-35 years with Graves' hyperthyroidism.

The CDR3 protein is CASSLEGSANQPQHF. The CDR3 nucleotides read TGCGCCAGCAGCTTGGAAGGATCCGCCAATCAGCCCCAGCATTTT. The chain uses TRBV5-1 and TRBJ1-5; D gene ambiguous. This CDR3 spans 15 amino acids. CDR1 is SGHRS, CDR2 YFSETQ, per germline. Trimming removed 0 bases from V and 3 bases from J, with 10 bases in between.